This T cell receptor beta chain was recovered during a study of blood T cell repertoires in COVID-19. Germline CDR1 SNHLY, CDR2 FYNNEI. The ends lost 6 bases at V and 9 bases at J; junction bases unmatched: 17. The CDR3 has 16 amino acids. The method was immunoSEQ multiplex PCR; TCRdb's version includes in-frame clones alone and lacks a portion of them. The sample has approximately 140,000 clones; just under 85% are singletons. The chain joins TRBV2 to TRBJ2-1; TRBD2 agrees at 7 bases. The receptor comes from a woman aged 50 to 65 with acute COVID-19. Sequencing was done on a sample of PBMCs or T cells enriched from blood (not recorded which). The CDR3 is CASRGGFGQWVGEQFF. The CDR3 DNA reads TGTGCCAGCAGGGGGGGGTTCGGCCAATGGGTAGGTGAGCAGTTCTTC.